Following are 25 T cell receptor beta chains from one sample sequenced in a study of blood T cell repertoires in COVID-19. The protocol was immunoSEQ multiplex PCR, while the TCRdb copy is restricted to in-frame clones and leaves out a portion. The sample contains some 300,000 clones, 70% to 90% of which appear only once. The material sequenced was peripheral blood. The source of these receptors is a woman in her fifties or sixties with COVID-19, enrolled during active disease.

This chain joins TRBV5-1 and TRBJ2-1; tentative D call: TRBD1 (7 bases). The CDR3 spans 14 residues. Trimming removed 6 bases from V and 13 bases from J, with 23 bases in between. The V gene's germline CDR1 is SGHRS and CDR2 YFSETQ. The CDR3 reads CASKAGQPQHNQFF. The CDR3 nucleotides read TGCGCCAGCAAGGCGGGACAGCCCCAGCACAACCAGTTCTTC.

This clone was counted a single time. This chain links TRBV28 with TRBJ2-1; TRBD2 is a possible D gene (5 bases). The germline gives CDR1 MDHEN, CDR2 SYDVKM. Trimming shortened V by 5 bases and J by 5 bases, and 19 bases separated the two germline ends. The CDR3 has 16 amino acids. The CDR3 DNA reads TGTGCCAGCAGTCCCCTTATGAGCGAGGGCAACAATGAGCAGTTCTTC. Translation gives CASSPLMSEGNNEQFF. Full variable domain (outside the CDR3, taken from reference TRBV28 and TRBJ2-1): DVKVTQSSRYLVKRTGEKVFLECVQDMDHENMFWYRQDPGLGLRLIYFSYDVKMKEKGDIPEGYSVSREKKERFSLILESASTNQTSMYLCASSPLMSEGNNEQFFGPGTRLTVL.

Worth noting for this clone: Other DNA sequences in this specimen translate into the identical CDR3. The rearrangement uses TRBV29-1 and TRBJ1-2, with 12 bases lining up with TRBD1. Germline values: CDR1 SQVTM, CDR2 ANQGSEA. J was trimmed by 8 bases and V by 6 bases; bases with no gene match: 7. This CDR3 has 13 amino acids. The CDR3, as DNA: TGCAGCGTGGTGGGACAGGGGGCTTGGGGCTACACCTTC. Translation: CSVVGQGAWGYTF.

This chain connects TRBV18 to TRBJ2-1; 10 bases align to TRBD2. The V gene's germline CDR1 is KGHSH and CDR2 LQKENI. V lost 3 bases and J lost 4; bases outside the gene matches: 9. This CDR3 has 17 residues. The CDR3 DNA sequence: TGTGCCAGCTCACCCGGGACTAGCGAGACATTTTACAATGAGCAGTTCTTC. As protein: CASSPGTSETFYNEQFF.

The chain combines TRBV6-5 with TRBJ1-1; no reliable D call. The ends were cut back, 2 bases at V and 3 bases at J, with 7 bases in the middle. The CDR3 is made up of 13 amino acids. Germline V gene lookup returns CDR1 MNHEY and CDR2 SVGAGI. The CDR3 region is CASSYDGDTEAFF. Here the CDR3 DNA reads TGTGCCAGCAGTTACGACGGGGACACTGAAGCTTTCTTT.

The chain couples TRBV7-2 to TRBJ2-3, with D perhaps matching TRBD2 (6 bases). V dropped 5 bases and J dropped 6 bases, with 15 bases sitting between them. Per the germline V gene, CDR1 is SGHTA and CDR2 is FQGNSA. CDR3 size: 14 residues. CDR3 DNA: TGTGCCAGCAGCCTGGGACGGGAGTATGATACGCAGTATTTT. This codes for CASSLGREYDTQYF.

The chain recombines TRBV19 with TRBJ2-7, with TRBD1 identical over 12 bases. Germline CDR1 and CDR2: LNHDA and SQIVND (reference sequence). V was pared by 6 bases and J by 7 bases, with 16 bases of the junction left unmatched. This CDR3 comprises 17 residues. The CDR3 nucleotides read TGTGCCAGTAGCTCATTAGCCGGGACAGGGGGCCCCCTGGAGCAGTACTTC. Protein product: CASSSLAGTGGPLEQYF.

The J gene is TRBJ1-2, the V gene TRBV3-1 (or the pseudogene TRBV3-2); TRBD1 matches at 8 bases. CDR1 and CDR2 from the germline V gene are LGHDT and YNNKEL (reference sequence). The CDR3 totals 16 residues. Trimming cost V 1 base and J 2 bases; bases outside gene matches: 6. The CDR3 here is CASSQAAGGFNYGYTF. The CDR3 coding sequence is TGTGCCAGCAGCCAAGCGGCAGGGGGCTTCAACTATGGCTACACCTTC.

The CDR3: CSVERLAGTDTQYF. The CDR3 DNA reads as TGCAGCGTTGAGAGACTAGCTGGCACAGATACGCAGTATTTT. The V and J genes are TRBV29-1 and TRBJ2-3, with 7 bases identical to TRBD2. Per the germline V gene, CDR1 is SQVTM and CDR2 is ANQGSEA. The length of the CDR3 is 14 residues. V shed 3 bases, J shed 1 base, and the junction held 4 bases outside the gene matches.

The CDR3 DNA reads TGTGCCAGCAGTGGAGGGACAGGGGGCGGGTACGAGCAGTACTTC. It is translated as CASSGGTGGGYEQYF. This rearrangement joins TRBV2 to TRBJ2-7; TRBD1 matches 12 bases. Germline CDR1 and CDR2: SNHLY and FYNNEI. The CDR3 totals 15 residues. Trimming at V came to 4 bases and at J to 4 bases, leaving 5 bases not matched to a gene.

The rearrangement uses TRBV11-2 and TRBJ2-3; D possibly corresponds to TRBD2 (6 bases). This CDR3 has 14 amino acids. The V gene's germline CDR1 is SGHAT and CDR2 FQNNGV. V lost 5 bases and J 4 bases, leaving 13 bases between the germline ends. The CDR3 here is CASSTRGSADTQYF. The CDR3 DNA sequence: TGTGCCAGCAGCACGCGGGGTAGCGCAGATACGCAGTATTTT.

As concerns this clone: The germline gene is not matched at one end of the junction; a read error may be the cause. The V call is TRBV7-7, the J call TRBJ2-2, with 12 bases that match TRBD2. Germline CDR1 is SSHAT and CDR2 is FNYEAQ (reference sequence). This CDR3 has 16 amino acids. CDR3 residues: CASSLRLAGGAGELFF. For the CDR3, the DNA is TGTGCTAGCAGCTTACGTCTAGCGGGAGGGGCCGGGGAGCTGTTTTTT.

In DNA form, the CDR3 reads TGCGCCAGCAGCCAAGGTGGTGGGGGGGATACGCAGTATTTT. It encodes CASSQGGGGDTQYF. The chain carries TRBV4-3 and TRBJ2-3; D possibly corresponds to TRBD2 (6 bases). In germline, CDR1 is LGHNA, CDR2 YSLEER. V was shortened by 1 base and J by 6 bases, with 11 bases between the two germline ends. The CDR3 contains 14 residues.

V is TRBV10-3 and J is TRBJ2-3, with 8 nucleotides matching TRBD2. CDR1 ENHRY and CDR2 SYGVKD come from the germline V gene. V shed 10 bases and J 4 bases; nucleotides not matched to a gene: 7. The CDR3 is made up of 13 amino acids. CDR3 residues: CATSERESDTQYF. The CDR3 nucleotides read TGTGCCACCTCCGAGCGGGAGTCAGATACGCAGTATTTT.

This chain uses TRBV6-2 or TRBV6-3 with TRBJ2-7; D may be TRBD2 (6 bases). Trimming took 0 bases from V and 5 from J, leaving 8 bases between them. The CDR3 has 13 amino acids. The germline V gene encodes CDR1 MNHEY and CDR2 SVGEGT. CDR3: CASSYSGGNEQYF. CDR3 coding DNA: TGTGCCAGCAGTTACTCGGGGGGAAACGAGCAGTACTTC.

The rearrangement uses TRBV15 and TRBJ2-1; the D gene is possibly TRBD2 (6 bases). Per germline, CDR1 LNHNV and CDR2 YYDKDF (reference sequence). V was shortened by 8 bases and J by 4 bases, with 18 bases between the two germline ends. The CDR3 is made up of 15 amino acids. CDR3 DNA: TGTGCCACCCGCGGTAGCGGATTAATTTACAATGAGCAGTTCTTC. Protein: CATRGSGLIYNEQFF. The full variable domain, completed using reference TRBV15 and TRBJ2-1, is DAMVIQNPRYQVTQFGKPVTLSCSQTLNHNVMYWYQQKSSQAPKLLFHYYDKDFNNEADTPDNFQSRRPNTSFCFLDIRSPGLGDTAMYLCATRGSGLIYNEQFFGPGTRLTVL.

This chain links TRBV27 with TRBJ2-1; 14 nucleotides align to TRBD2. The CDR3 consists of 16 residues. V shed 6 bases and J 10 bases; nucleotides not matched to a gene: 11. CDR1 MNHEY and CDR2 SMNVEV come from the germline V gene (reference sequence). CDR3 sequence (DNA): TGTGCCAGCAGGTTTAGACTAGCGGGAGGGGTAGGGGAGCAGTTCTTC. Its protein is CASRFRLAGGVGEQFF.

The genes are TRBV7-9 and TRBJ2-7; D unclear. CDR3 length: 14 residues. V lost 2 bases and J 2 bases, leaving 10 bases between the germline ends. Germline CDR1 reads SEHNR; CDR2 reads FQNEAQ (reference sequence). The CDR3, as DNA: TGTGCCAGCAGCTTAACGGGTAGCCCCTACGAGCAGTACTTC. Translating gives CASSLTGSPYEQYF.

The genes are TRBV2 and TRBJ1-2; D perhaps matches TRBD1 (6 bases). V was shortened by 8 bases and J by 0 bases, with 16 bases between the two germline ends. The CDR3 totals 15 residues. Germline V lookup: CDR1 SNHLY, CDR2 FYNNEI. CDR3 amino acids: CASVRTANSNYGYTF. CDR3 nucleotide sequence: TGTGCCAGCGTAAGGACAGCTAATTCTAACTATGGCTACACCTTC.

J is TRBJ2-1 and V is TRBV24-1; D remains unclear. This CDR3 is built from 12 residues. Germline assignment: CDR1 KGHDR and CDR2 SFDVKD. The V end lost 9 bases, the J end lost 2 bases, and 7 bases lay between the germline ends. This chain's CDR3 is CATEVTYNEQFF. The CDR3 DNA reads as TGTGCCACCGAGGTAACCTACAATGAGCAGTTCTTC.

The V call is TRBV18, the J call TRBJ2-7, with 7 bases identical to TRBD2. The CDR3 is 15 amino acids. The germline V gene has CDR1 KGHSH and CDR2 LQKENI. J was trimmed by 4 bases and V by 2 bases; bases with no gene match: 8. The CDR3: CASSPSAGDNYEQYF. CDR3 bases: TGTGCCAGCTCACCATCGGCGGGAGATAATTACGAGCAGTACTTC. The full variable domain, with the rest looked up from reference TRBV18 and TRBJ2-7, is NAGVMQNPRHLVRRRGQEARLRCSPMKGHSHVYWYRQLPEEGLKFMVYLQKENIIDESGMPKERFSAEFPKEGPSILRIQQVVRGDSAAYFCASSPSAGDNYEQYFGPGTRLTVT.

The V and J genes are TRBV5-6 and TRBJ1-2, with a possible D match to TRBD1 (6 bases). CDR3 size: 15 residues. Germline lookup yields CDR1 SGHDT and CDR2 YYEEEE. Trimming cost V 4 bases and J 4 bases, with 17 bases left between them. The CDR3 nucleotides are TGTGCCAGCAGCCCCGGGACACCCCGGAGCTATGGCTACACCTTC. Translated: CASSPGTPRSYGYTF.

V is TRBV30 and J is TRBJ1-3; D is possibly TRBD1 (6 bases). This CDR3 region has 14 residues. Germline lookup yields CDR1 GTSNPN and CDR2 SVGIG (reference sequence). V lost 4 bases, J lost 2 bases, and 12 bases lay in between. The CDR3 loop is CAWTRGATGNTIYF. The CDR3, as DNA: TGTGCCTGGACTCGGGGGGCGACTGGAAACACCATATATTTT. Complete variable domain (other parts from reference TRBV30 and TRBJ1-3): SQTIHQWPATLVQPVGSPLSLECTVEGTSNPNLYWYRQAAGRGLQLLFYSVGIGQISSEVPQNLSASRPQDRQFILSSKKLLLSDSGFYLCAWTRGATGNTIYFGEGSWLTVV.

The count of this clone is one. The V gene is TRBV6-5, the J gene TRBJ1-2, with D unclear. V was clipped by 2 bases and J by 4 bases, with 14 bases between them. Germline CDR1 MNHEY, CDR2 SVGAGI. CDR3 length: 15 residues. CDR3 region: CASSYPPGRGYGYTF. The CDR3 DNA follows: TGTGCCAGCAGTTACCCCCCGGGTCGGGGCTATGGCTACACCTTC.

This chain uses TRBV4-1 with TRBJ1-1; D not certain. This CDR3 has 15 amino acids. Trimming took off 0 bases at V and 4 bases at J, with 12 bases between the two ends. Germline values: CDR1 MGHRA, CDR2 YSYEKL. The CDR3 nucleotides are TGCGCCAGCAGCCAAGATAGAAATTCTGGCACTGAAGCTTTCTTT. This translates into CASSQDRNSGTEAFF.